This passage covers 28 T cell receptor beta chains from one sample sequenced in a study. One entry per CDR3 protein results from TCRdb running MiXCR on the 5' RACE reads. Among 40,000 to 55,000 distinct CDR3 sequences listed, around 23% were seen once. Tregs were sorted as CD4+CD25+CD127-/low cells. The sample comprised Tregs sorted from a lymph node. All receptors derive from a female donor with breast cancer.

This CDR3 is CASSYQTRLAGGKEQFF. For the CDR3, the DNA is TGTGCCAGCAGTTACCAAACTAGGCTAGCGGGAGGGAAGGAGCAGTTCTTC. The chain combines TRBV6-5 with TRBJ2-1; TRBD2 matches 12 bases. The CDR3 extends over 17 amino acids. Germline values: CDR1 MNHEY, CDR2 SVGAGI. V shed 2 bases, J shed 10 bases, and the junction held 12 bases outside the gene matches.

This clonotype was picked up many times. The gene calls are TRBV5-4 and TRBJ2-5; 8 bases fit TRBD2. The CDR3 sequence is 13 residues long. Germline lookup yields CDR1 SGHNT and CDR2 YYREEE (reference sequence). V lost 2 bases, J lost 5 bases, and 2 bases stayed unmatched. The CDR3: CASSLRLAETQYF. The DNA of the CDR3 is TGTGCCAGCAGCTTAAGACTAGCGGAGACCCAGTACTTC.

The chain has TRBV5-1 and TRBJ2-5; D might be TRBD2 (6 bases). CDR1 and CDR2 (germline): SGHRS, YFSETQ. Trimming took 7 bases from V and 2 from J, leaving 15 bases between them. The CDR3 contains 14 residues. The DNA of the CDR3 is TGCGCCAGCGTACCGGAGGGGTCTCAAGAGACCCAGTACTTC. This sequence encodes CASVPEGSQETQYF.

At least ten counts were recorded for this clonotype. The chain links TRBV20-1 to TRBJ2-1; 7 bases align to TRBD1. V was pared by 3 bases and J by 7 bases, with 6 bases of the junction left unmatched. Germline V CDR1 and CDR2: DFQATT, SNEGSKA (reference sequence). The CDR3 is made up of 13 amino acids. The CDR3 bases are TGCAGTGCTAGCGACAGGGAGTGGAATGAGCAGTTCTTC. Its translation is CSASDREWNEQFF.

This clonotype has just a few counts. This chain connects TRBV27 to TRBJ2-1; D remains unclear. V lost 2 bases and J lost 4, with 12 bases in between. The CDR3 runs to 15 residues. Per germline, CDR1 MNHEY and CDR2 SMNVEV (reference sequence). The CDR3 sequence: CASSLGSLLYNEQFF. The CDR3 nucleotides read TGTGCCAGCAGTTTAGGAAGTCTGCTTTACAATGAGCAGTTCTTC.

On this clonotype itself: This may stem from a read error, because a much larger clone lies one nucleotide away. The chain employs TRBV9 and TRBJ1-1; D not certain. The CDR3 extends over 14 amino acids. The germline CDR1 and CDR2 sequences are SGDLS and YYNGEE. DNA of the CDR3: TGTGCCAGCAGCGTAGTTGACCAGAACACTGAAGCTTTCTTC. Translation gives CASSVVDQNTEAFF.

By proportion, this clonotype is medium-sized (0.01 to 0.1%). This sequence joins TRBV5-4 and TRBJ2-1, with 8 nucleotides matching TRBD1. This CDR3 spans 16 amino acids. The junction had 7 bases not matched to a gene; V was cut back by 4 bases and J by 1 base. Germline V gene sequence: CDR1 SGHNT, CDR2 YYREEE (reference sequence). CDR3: CASSRNGQGSYNEQFF. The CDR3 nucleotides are TGTGCCAGCAGCCGTAATGGACAGGGTTCCTACAATGAGCAGTTCTTC.

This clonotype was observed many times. The CDR3, as DNA: TGTGCCAGCAGCCCACCGGGGCGAACCGGGGAGCTGTTTTTT. Its protein product is CASSPPGRTGELFF. The chain recombines TRBV7-9 with TRBJ2-2; TRBD1 or TRBD2 may be the D gene (5 bases each). Germline V gene sequence: CDR1 SEHNR, CDR2 FQNEAQ (reference sequence). V was clipped by 5 bases and J by 5 bases, with 12 bases between them. The CDR3 loop spans 14 amino acids.

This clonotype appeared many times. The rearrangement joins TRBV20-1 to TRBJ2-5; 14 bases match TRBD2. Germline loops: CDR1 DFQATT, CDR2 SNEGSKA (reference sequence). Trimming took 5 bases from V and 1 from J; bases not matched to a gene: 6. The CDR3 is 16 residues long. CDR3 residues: CSAYRLAGGTQETQYF. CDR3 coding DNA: TGCAGTGCTTACCGACTAGCGGGAGGGACCCAAGAGACCCAGTACTTC.

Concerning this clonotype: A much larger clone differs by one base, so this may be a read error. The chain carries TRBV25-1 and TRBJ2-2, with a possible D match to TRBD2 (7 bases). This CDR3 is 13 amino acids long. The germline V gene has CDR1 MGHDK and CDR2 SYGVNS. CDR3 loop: CASKAGVAGELCF. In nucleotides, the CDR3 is TGTGCCAGCAAAGCAGGGGTGGCGGGGGAGCTGTGTTTT.

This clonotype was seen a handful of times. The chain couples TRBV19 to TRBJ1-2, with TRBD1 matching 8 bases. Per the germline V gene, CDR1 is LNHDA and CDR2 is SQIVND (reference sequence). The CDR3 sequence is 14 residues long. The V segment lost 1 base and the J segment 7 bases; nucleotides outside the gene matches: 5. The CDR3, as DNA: TGTGCCAGTAGTATAGCAGGGGGCTTGACTGGCTACACCTTC. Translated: CASSIAGGLTGYTF. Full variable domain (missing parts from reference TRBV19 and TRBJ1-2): DGGITQSPKYLFRKEGQNVTLSCEQNLNHDAMYWYRQDPGQGLRLIYYSQIVNDFQKGDIAEGYSVSREKKESFPLTVTSAQKNPTAFYLCASSIAGGLTGYTFGSGTRLTVV.

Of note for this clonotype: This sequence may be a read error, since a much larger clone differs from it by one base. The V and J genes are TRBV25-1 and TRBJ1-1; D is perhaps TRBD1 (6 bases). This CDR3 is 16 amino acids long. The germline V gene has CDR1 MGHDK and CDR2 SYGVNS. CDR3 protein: CASGEPLQGGTTEAFF. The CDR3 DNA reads TGTGCCAGCGGTGAACCCTTACAGGGCGGGACCACTGAAGCTTTCTTT.

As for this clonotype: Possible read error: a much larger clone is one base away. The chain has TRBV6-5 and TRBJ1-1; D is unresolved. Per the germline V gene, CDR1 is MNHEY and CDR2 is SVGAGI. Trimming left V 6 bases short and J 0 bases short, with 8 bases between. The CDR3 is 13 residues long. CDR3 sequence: CASRFVLNTEAFF. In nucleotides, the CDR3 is TGTGCCAGCAGGTTCGTCTTGAACACTGAAGCTTTCTTT.

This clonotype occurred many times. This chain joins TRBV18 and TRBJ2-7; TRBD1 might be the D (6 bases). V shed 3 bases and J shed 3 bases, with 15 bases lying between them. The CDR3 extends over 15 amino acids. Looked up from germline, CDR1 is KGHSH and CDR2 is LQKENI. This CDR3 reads CASSPPTGTSYEQYF. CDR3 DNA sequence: TGTGCCAGCTCACCCCCTACAGGGACGAGCTACGAGCAGTACTTC. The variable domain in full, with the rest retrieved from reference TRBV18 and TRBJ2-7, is NAGVMQNPRHLVRRRGQEARLRCSPMKGHSHVYWYRQLPEEGLKFMVYLQKENIIDESGMPKERFSAEFPKEGPSILRIQQVVRGDSAAYFCASSPPTGTSYEQYFGPGTRLTVT.

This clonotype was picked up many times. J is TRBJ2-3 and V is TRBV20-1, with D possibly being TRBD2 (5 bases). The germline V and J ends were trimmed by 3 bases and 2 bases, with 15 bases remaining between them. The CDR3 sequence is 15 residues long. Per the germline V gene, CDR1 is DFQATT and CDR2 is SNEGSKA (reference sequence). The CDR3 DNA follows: TGCAGTGCTAGGGAAGAGCGGATTTCCACAGATACGCAGTATTTT. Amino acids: CSAREERISTDTQYF.

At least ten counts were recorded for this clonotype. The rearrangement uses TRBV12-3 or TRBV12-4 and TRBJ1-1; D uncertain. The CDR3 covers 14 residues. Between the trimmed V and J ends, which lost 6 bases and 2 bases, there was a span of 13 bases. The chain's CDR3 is CASSPTLANTEAFF. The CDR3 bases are TGTGCCAGCAGCCCGACCCTAGCCAACACTGAAGCTTTCTTT.

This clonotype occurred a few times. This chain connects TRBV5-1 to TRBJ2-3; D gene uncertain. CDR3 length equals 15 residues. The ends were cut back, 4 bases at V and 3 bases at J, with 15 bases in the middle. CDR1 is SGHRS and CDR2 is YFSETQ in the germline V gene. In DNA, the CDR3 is TGCGCCAGCAGCCGAATTGGGGTTTCGACAGATACGCAGTATTTT. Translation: CASSRIGVSTDTQYF. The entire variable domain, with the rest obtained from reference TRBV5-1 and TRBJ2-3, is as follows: KAGVTQTPRYLIKTRGQQVTLSCSPISGHRSVSWYQQTPGQGLQFLFEYFSETQRNKGNFPGRFSGRQFSNSRSEMNVSTLELGDSALYLCASSRIGVSTDTQYFGPGTRLTVL.

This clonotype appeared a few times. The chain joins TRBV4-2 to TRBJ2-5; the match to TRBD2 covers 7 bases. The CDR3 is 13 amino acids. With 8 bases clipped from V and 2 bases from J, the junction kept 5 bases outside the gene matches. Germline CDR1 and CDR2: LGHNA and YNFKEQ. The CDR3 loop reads CASAPSGQETQYF. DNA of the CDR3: TGTGCCAGCGCTCCTAGCGGACAAGAGACCCAGTACTTC.

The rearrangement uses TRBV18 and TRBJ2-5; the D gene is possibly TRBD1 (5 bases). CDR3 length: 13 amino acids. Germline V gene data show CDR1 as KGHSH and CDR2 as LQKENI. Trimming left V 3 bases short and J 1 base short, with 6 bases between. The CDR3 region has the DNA TGTGCCAGCTCACCGCAGGGCCAAGAGACCCAGTACTTC. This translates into CASSPQGQETQYF.

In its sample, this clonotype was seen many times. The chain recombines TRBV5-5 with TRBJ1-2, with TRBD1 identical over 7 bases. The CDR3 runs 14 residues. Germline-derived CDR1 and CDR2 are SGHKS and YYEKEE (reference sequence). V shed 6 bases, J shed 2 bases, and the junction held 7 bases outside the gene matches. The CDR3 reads CASTTGHRNYGYTF. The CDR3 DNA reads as TGTGCCAGCACGACAGGGCATCGGAACTATGGCTACACCTTC. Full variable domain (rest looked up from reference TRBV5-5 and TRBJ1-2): DAGVTQSPTHLIKTRGQQVTLRCSPISGHKSVSWYQQVLGQGPQFIFQYYEKEERGRGNFPDRFSARQFPNYSSELNVNALLLGDSALYLCASTTGHRNYGYTFGSGTRLTVV.

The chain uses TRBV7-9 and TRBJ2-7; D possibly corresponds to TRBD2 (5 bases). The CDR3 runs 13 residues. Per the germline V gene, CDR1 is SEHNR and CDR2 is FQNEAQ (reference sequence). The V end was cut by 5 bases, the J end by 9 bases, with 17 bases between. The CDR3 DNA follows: TGTGCCAGCAGCCGTGGACTGCCTTTTGGGCAGTACTTC. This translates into CASSRGLPFGQYF.

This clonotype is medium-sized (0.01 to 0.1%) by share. The CDR3 DNA sequence: TGTGCCAGCAGCCATGAAGGGGGTCAGGTTTACGAGCAGTACTTC. Its translation: CASSHEGGQVYEQYF. J is TRBJ2-7 and V is TRBV4-2; TRBD1 might be the D (6 bases). Germline CDR1 reads LGHNA; CDR2 reads YNFKEQ. Trimming cost V 3 bases and J 4 bases, with 16 bases left between them. CDR3 length: 15 amino acids.

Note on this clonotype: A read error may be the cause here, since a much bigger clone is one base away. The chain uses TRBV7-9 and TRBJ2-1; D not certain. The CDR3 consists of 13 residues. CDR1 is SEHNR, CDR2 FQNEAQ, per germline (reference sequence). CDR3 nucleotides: TGTGCCAGCAGCTTAGGGGGTACCAATAAGCAGTTCTTC. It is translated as CASSLGGTNKQFF. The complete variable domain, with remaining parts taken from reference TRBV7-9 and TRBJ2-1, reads DTGVSQNPRHKITKRGQNVTFRCDPISEHNRLYWYRQTLGQGPEFLTYFQNEAQLEKSRLLSDRFSAERPKGSFSTLEIQRTEQGDSAMYLCASSLGGTNKQFFGPGTRLTVL.

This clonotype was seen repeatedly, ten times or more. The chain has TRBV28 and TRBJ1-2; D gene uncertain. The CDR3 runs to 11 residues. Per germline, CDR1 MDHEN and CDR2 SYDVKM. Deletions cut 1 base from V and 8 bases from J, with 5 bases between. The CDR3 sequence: CASSLYRGYTF. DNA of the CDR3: TGTGCCAGCAGTTTATATCGAGGCTACACCTTC.

CDR3 in amino acids: CASSDRRWESGANVLTF. The CDR3 DNA follows: TGTGCCAGCAGTGACCGAAGGTGGGAGTCTGGGGCCAACGTCCTGACTTTC. The chain joins TRBV6-1 to TRBJ2-6; D might be TRBD2 (5 bases). The germline V gene encodes CDR1 MNHNS and CDR2 SASEGT. This CDR3 spans 17 amino acids. V was pared by 3 bases and J by 1 base, with 13 bases between.

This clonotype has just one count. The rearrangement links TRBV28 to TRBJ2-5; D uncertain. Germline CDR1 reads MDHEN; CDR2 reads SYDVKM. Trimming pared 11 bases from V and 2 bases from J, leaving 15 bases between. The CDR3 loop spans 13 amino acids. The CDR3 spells CAGTKTVQETQYF. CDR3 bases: TGTGCCGGCACCAAGACTGTACAAGAGACCCAGTACTTC.

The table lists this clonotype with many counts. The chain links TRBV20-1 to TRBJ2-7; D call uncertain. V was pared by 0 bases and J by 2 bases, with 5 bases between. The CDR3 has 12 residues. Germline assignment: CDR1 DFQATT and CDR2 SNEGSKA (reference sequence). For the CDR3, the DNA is TGCAGTGCTAGAGATGGAACCTACGAGCAGTACTTC. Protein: CSARDGTYEQYF.

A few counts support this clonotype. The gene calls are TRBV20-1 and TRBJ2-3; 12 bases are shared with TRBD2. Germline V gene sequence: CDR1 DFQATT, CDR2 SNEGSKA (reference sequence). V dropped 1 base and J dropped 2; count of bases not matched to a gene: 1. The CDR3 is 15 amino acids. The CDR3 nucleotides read TGCAGTGCTAGAGGGACTAGCGGGATCACAGATACGCAGTATTTT. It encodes CSARGTSGITDTQYF.